Given below is one T cell receptor (beta chain) in context. This sample is part of a study of control samples from healthy donors and cancer patients. CDR1 and CDR2 from the germline V gene are MNHEY and SVGAGI. The V gene lost 8 bases and the J gene lost 7 bases, with 14 bases spanning the gap. The CDR3 spans 12 residues. This table comes from immunoSEQ multiplex PCR, and its TCRdb copy is limited to in-frame clones, with some not included. The sample shows roughly 130,000 clones, 85% to 95% of them seen only once. Sequencing input: blood. The sequence was obtained from a young man in good health. The chain recombines TRBV6-5 with TRBJ1-2; possibly TRBD1 for D (5 bases). The CDR3 DNA sequence: TGTGCCAGCGCACAGGTCGTCTCTGGCTACACCTTC. Translation: CASAQVVSGYTF.